This TCR beta chain was observed in a study of blood T cell repertoires in COVID-19. Study summary: Sites across the United States, Italy and Spain contributed samples from acute and convalescent COVID-19. From T cells, B-cell-depleted T cells, or PBMCs came the material, which was cDNA or gDNA.

The CDR3 extends over 14 amino acids. V shed 7 bases, J shed 1 base, and the junction held 3 bases outside the gene matches. Per germline, CDR1 SNHLY and CDR2 FYNNEI. Seattle enrolled patients during active infection and tracked them longitudinally. Repertoires were generated with immunoSEQ multiplex PCR, while TCRdb's copy carries only in-frame clones and drops some. The table shows around 360,000 clones, with around 87% occurring only once. Material for sequencing was peripheral blood. V usage is TRBV2 and J usage is TRBJ2-7; TRBD1 agrees at 11 bases. The TCR comes from a woman under 40 with COVID-19, enrolled during active disease. As DNA, the CDR3 is TGTGCCAGCAATCGGGACAGGGGGTCCTACGAGCAGTACTTC. The encoded protein is CASNRDRGSYEQYF.